Listed below are T cell receptor beta chains from one sample, sequenced in a study of blood T cell repertoires in COVID-19. Sequenced by immunoSEQ multiplex PCR; TCRdb stores in-frame clones only, minus some. The data contain about 73,000 clones, 65% to 85% of them singletons. Sequencing input: peripheral blood. The origin of the receptors is a woman aged 55-70 years with acute or convalescent COVID-19. The CDR3 runs from the conserved cysteine through the conserved F or W. The D gene is left open where the match is weak. Size is omitted from some rows. Given values are once, few, many or a class for expanded clones.

TRBJ2-1 | TRBV28 | TRBD1 | . | TGTGCCAGCAGTCTACCTCCGGGACAGGGTTACAATGAGCAGTTCTTC | CASSLPPGQGYNEQFF
TRBJ2-7 | TRBV11-2 | . | . | TGTGCCAGCAGCTTAACAGGGCTGTGGAACTACGAGCAGTACTTC | CASSLTGLWNYEQYF
TRBJ1-5 | TRBV19 | . | . | TGTGCCGGGTCACAGGGAGCCTGGGGACAGCCCCAGCATTTT | CAGSQGAWGQPQHF
TRBJ2-1 | TRBV5-1 | TRBD2 | . | TGCGCCAGCAGCCAACGGGCTAGCGGGAGGGCCATTTTGGATGAGCAGTTCTTC | CASSQRASGRAILDEQFF
TRBJ1-5 | TRBV7-2 | . | . | TGTGCCAGCAGCCCCATGGGGGGGGCTAATCAGCCCCAGCATTTT | CASSPMGGANQPQHF
TRBJ2-3 | TRBV29-1 | . | . | TGCAGCGTATTAAACCGAGGGGCGGCCACGCGGACGCGGGACCAAAGCACAGATACGCAGTATTTT | CSVLNRGAATRTRDQSTDTQYF
TRBJ2-3 | TRBV5-4 | TRBD2 | . | TGTGCCAGCAGCTCGGGGACTAGCGGAAGCACAGATACGCAGTATTTT | CASSSGTSGSTDTQYF
TRBJ2-3 | TRBV6-7 | . | . | TGTGCCTGCCGAGAATTCACAGATACGCAGTATTTT | CACREFTDTQYF
TRBJ2-1 | TRBV19 | . | . | TGTGCCAGTAGTATGGTTGTGGGTAGGGGCTACTACAATGAGCAGTTCTTC | CASSMVVGRGYYNEQFF
TRBJ2-1 | TRBV19 | TRBD2 | . | TGTGCCAGTAGTTTCGGGACTAGCGGTTACAATGAGCAGTTCTTC | CASSFGTSGYNEQFF
TRBJ1-2 | TRBV7-2 | . | . | TGTGCCAGCAGCCCTAAGCCGACCCACCCGGGGACCTTC | CASSPKPTHPGTF
TRBJ1-1 | TRBV12-3/TRBV12-4 | . | . | TGTGCCAGCAGTCCAGTCGGGAGAGGAGCTTTCTTT | CASSPVGRGAFF
TRBJ1-2 | TRBV19 | . | . | TGTGCCAGTAGTATCTATTTCGGAGATGGCTACACCTTC | CASSIYFGDGYTF
TRBJ2-2 | TRBV7-7 | TRBD1 | . | TGTGCCAGCAGCCTAACAGGGGGTGCGAACACCGGGGAGCTGTTTTTT | CASSLTGGANTGELFF
TRBJ1-2 | TRBV28 | . | . | TGTGCCAGCACCTCCCTGGACAGACTTAACTATGGCTACACCTTC | CASTSLDRLNYGYTF
TRBJ1-1 | TRBV7-2 | . | . | TGTGCCAGCAGCTTAAGCCGGAACACTGAAGCTTTCTTT | CASSLSRNTEAFF
TRBJ2-7 | TRBV19 | TRBD2 | . | TGTGCCAGTAGTCTGAGCGGGGGGTCTCACTACGAGCAGTACTTC | CASSLSGGSHYEQYF
TRBJ1-2 | TRBV29-1 | TRBD1 | . | TGCAGCGCCCCGAAGACAGGGGGAAGTAGTGGCTACACCTTC | CSAPKTGGSSGYTF
TRBJ1-1 | TRBV7-3 | . | . | TGTGCCAGCAGCCTTCAGGGTACGGGCACTGAAGCTTTCTTT | CASSLQGTGTEAFF
TRBJ2-2 | TRBV18 | TRBD1 | . | TGTGCCAGCTCACCACCGTCAGGGGGCTTGACCGGGGAGCTGTTTTTT | CASSPPSGGLTGELFF
TRBJ1-4 | TRBV25-1 | . | . | TGTGCCAGCAGTGAGACAGGTCCTAATGAAAAACTGTTTTTT | CASSETGPNEKLFF
TRBJ1-1 | TRBV7-2 | . | few | TGTGCCAGCAACTTAGTAAGGACAGTAAACACTGAAGCTTTCTTT | CASNLVRTVNTEAFF
TRBJ2-3 | TRBV3-1/TRBV3-2 | TRBD2 | . | TGTGCCAGCCAAGTGGCGGGGGGGGCAGATACGCAGTATTTT | CASQVAGGADTQYF
TRBJ1-6 | TRBV28 | TRBD1 | . | TGTGCCAGCAGTCTCCAGGACAGGGGCTCGGGCTATAATTCACCCCTCCACTTT | CASSLQDRGSGYNSPLHF